This T cell receptor beta chain derives from a study of shared clonotypes between healthy human individuals. Across the study: Used for every donor were three CD4 naive, three CD4 memory, two CD8 naive and one CD8 memory plate.

CD45RO-negative cells were positively selected for CCR7, leaving out terminally differentiated effector memory CD45RA+ cells. Per the study methods: Junction-only sequences without quality scores came from ImmunoSEQ, so filtering differed. Method: immunoSEQ multiplex PCR; TCRdb's copy keeps in-frame clones and lacks some. Clone size and the V and J calls come from that table; the DNA yielded D and trimming. The sample shows about 580,000 clones, 95% to 98% of them seen only once. The source material was naive CD8+ T cells sorted from blood. The sequence derives from a man aged 25-45 years in good health.

The chain's CDR3 is CASTPPGPRNTEAFF. The DNA for the CDR3 is TGTGCCAGCACCCCACCCGGCCCCAGGAACACTGAAGCTTTCTTT. This sequence joins TRBV27 and TRBJ1-1; D remains unclear. CDR3 length: 15 residues. V was trimmed by 7 bases and J by 1 base, leaving 16 bases between them. Germline CDR1 MNHEY, CDR2 SMNVEV (reference sequence).